The entry below gives a single T cell receptor (beta chain) sequence along with its context. Its target is not known. The sample originates from a study of graft-versus-host responses after intestinal transplantation. Study in general: Isolated intestinal, liver-intestinal, or multivisceral transplants had been given to the recipients. Induction with anti-thymocyte globulin, then tacrolimus and steroids for around three years, was given to all recipients. Findings and caveats of the study: GvH clonotypes were identified within recipient marrow, with a subset emerging first in ileum or blood. Clonal ratios of graft-versus-host to host-versus-graft in allografts were high for patients exhibiting graft-donor T cell macrochimerism.

Generated by immunoSEQ multiplex PCR, the TCRdb table keeps only in-frame clones and is missing some. The repertoire consists of over 55,000 clones, with about 90% occurring once and the leading ten covering approximately 1.3%. V lost 6 bases, J lost 7 bases, and 8 bases stayed unmatched. The CDR3 has 13 amino acids. Germline V gene lookup returns CDR1 MDHEN and CDR2 SYDVKM. The sequence was collected from a human donor who received an intestinal transplant. The rearrangement links TRBV28 to TRBJ1-2, with 7 bases identical to TRBD1. Specimen: unstimulated CD8+ T cells sorted from spleen or lymph node cells, collected before intestinal transplant. CDR3 nucleotide sequence: TGTGCCAGCAGCGAAGGGACAGTTAGTGGCTACACCTTC. Translation: CASSEGTVSGYTF.